This TCR beta chain was recorded in a study of blood T cell repertoires in COVID-19. Which cohort a participant joined came from the clinical history participants gave. The study recruited exposed participants who had met a COVID-19 case within 2 weeks before entry. This clone occurred a few times. Produced via immunoSEQ multiplex PCR; TCRdb's table is partial and in-frame only. This sample has 400,000 to 500,000 clones, with roughly 90% found just once. V shed 6 bases, J shed 8 bases, and the junction held 11 bases outside the gene matches. CDR3 size: 15 residues. Germline values: CDR1 LNHDA, CDR2 SQIVND (reference sequence).

The sequence was collected from a woman aged 18-29 years who had been exposed to COVID-19. The rearrangement links TRBV19 to TRBJ1-4, with 8 bases fitting TRBD1. Sample: PBMCs or T cells enriched from blood (not recorded which). Here the CDR3 DNA reads TGTGCCAGTAGCCGGCCCAGGGGGCAGAACGAAAAACTGTTTTTT. Its protein product is CASSRPRGQNEKLFF.